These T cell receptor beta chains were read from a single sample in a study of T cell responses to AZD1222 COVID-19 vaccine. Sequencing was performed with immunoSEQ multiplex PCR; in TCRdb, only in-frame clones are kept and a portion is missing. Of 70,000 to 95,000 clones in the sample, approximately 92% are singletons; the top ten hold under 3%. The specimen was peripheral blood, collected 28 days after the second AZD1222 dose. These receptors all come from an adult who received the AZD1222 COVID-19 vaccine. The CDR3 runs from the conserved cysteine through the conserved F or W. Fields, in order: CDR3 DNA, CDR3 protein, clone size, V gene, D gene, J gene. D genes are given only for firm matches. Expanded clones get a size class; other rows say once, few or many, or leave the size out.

TGTGCCAGTAGCCAGGGGAGGAAAACTGAAGCTTTCTTT	CASSQGRKTEAFF	-	TRBV19	-	TRBJ1-1
TGTGCCAGCAGCCAAGATACAGGGGTGCGCTCCTACGAGCAGTACTTC	CASSQDTGVRSYEQYF	-	TRBV3-1/TRBV3-2	TRBD1	TRBJ2-7
TGCGCCAGCAGCCAATCGTTAGGACAGTCACCGTACTACGAGCAGTACTTC	CASSQSLGQSPYYEQYF	-	TRBV4-3	-	TRBJ2-7
TGTGCCACCAGTGATTGTGCAGGGGCCCGGGACACTGAAGCTTTCTTT	CATSDCAGARDTEAFF	-	TRBV24-1	-	TRBJ1-1
TGTGCCAGCAGCTTAGGCCACGGGACTCAGTACTTC	CASSLGHGTQYF	-	TRBV7-9	-	TRBJ2-4
TGTGCCACCAGCAGAGATCAGGGAGGAACTGAAGCTTTCTTT	CATSRDQGGTEAFF	-	TRBV15	-	TRBJ1-1
TGTGCCAGCAGTTCGGGACTTTTCACTGAAGCTTTCTTT	CASSSGLFTEAFF	-	TRBV27	-	TRBJ1-1
TGTGCCAGCAGTTTGGCTAGCGGGAGCTACAATGAGCAGTTCTTC	CASSLASGSYNEQFF	-	TRBV27	TRBD2	TRBJ2-1
TGTGCCAGCAGCTTAGGCGGGGATTTTGACCGGTTCGGGGAGCTGTTTTTT	CASSLGGDFDRFGELFF	-	TRBV7-8	-	TRBJ2-2
TGTGCCAGCAGTGAGGTGGCTGAAGCTTTCTTT	CASSEVAEAFF	-	TRBV6-1	-	TRBJ1-1
TGTGCCAGCAGCTCCCGGGGTTTCCAAGATACGCAGTATTTT	CASSSRGFQDTQYF	-	TRBV5-5	-	TRBJ2-3
TGTGCCAGCAGCGCGTGGGACAGGAACTATGGCTACACCTTC	CASSAWDRNYGYTF	-	TRBV5-6	TRBD1	TRBJ1-2
TGTGCCAGTCGCCCCATGGAGACCCAGTACTTC	CASRPMETQYF	-	TRBV21-1	-	TRBJ2-5
TGTGCCAGCAGCTACAACAGGGGGCGGGGGCCAAGGAGGGAGACCCAGTACTTC	CASSYNRGRGPRRETQYF	-	TRBV13	TRBD1	TRBJ2-5
TGCGCCAGCAGCTCGGGCGGGGGTTCGAACACCGGGGAGCTGTTTTTT	CASSSGGGSNTGELFF	-	TRBV5-1	TRBD2	TRBJ2-2
TGCAGCGCCGAACGGCTAGAAGTGAACAATGAGCAGTTCTTC	CSAERLEVNNEQFF	-	TRBV29-1	-	TRBJ2-1
TGTGCCAGCTCTCAAGGAACCTACGAGCAGTACTTC	CASSQGTYEQYF	-	TRBV18	-	TRBJ2-7
TGTGCCAGCATCGCCGCGGGAGTATCAGCAATAGCTCTCACTGAAGCTTTCTTT	CASIAAGVSAIALTEAFF	-	TRBV7-8	-	TRBJ1-1
TGTGCCTGGGCCAAACAGGACAGCTCTGGAAACACCATATATTTT	CAWAKQDSSGNTIYF	once	TRBV30	-	TRBJ1-3
TGTGCCAGCAGTGGTCGACAGGGGGCACAAGAGACCCAGTACTTC	CASSGRQGAQETQYF	-	TRBV2	TRBD1	TRBJ2-5
TGTGCCACCAGCAGAGAGGACAGGGGTTACGAGCAGTACTTC	CATSREDRGYEQYF	-	TRBV15	TRBD1	TRBJ2-7
TGTGCCAGCAGCCGGGACAGGGGAGAGACCCAGTACTTC	CASSRDRGETQYF	-	TRBV2	TRBD1	TRBJ2-5
TGCAGCGTTGGGGACAGGGCCCTTGGAACTAATGAAAAACTGTTTTTT	CSVGDRALGTNEKLFF	-	TRBV29-1	TRBD1	TRBJ1-4
TGTGCCAGCAGCTTAGTAGGCTCTGGAAACACCATATATTTT	CASSLVGSGNTIYF	-	TRBV7-2	-	TRBJ1-3
TGTGCCAGCAGCCAAGAGAACCGGGACAGGGACTTC	CASSQENRDRDF	-	TRBV3-1/TRBV3-2	TRBD1	TRBJ2-5
TGTGCCAGCAGCATGACAGCCCAAGAGACCCAGTACTTC	CASSMTAQETQYF	-	TRBV21-1	-	TRBJ2-5
TGTGCCAGCAGCTTATTACAGGGAGGGACAGATACGCAGTATTTT	CASSLLQGGTDTQYF	-	TRBV11-3	-	TRBJ2-3
TGTGCCAGTAGTATAGGAGACACCCGTGCCGATACGCAGTATTTT	CASSIGDTRADTQYF	-	TRBV19	-	TRBJ2-3
TGTGCCAGCAGCTTGGTTGGTCAACAACAAGAGACCCAGTACTTC	CASSLVGQQQETQYF	-	TRBV7-2	-	TRBJ2-5
TGTGCCAGCAGCGCCGAGGGGACTAGCCCCAGTGAGCAGTTCTTC	CASSAEGTSPSEQFF	-	TRBV9	TRBD2	TRBJ2-1
TGTGCCATCAGTGGGGACTGGCGGGAGAAGGATGAGCAGTTCTTC	CAISGDWREKDEQFF	-	TRBV10-3	TRBD2	TRBJ2-1
TGTGCCAGTAGTATGGACAGGGATACGTACACAGATACGCAGTATTTT	CASSMDRDTYTDTQYF	once	TRBV19	TRBD1	TRBJ2-3
TGTGCTTGTGACAGTGGATACAATGAGCAGTTCTTC	CACDSGYNEQFF	-	TRBV3-1/TRBV3-2	-	TRBJ2-1
TGTGCCAGCAGTTTCACGGGTAATGAGCAGTTCTTC	CASSFTGNEQFF	-	TRBV6-1	-	TRBJ2-1
TGCGCCAGCAGCTTGGAAGGGGGGTCCTACAATGAGCAGTTCTTC	CASSLEGGSYNEQFF	-	TRBV5-1	-	TRBJ2-1
TGTGCCAGCAGTTCAGCAGGACCCCATCAGCCCCAGCATTTT	CASSSAGPHQPQHF	-	TRBV7-2	-	TRBJ1-5
TGTGCCAGCAGTGAAGTAATTGGGGCAGGGTTTGGCGCTCCCTCTGGAAACACCATATATTTT	CASSEVIGAGFGAPSGNTIYF	-	TRBV2	-	TRBJ1-3
TGTGCCTGTCACCCGGACGTAAGATCCTACGAGCAGTACTTC	CACHPDVRSYEQYF	-	TRBV30	-	TRBJ2-7
TGTGCCAGCAGTCCGCCACTAGCGCTTCCTTACAATGAGCAGTTCTTC	CASSPPLALPYNEQFF	-	TRBV5-6	TRBD2	TRBJ2-1
TGTGCCAGCAGCTTAGAGGCCTTCTATGGCTACACCTTC	CASSLEAFYGYTF	-	TRBV7-2	-	TRBJ1-2
TGCGCCAGCAGCCGGGTAGCCGGCAATCAGCCCCAGCATTTT	CASSRVAGNQPQHF	-	TRBV10-2	-	TRBJ1-5